This is a list of T cell receptor beta chains from one sample in a study of blood T cells in healthy people across ages. TCRdb reprocessed the 5' RACE reads via MiXCR and lists one record per CDR3 protein. The data show roughly 2 million distinct CDR3 sequences, around 50% seen once. Sequencing was done on a sample of blood. Receptor source: a woman in her thirties or forties in good health. Each CDR3 is given with its conserved first and last residue. The D gene is left open where the match is weak. Clone size, where shown, is once, few, many, or a class for clones that have expanded.

abundance	d_gene	v_gene	j_gene	CDR3aa	CDR3nt
few	.	TRBV7-2	TRBJ1-2	CASSSQSPTGTNGYTF	TGTGCCAGCAGCTCCCAGTCTCCCACAGGAACCAATGGCTACACCTTC
.	TRBD1	TRBV7-9	TRBJ2-2	CASSRPPTGDTGELFF	TGTGCCAGCAGCCGCCCCCCAACAGGGGACACCGGGGAGCTGTTTTTT
.	TRBD1	TRBV25-1	TRBJ2-5	CASRNRGTYNEQYF	TGTGCCAGCAGAAACAGGGGTACCTACAATGAGCAGTACTTC
few	.	TRBV20-1	TRBJ2-1	CSARDRSTSYNEQFF	TGCAGTGCTAGAGATCGCAGCACCTCCTACAATGAGCAGTTCTTC
.	.	TRBV20-1	TRBJ1-5	CSARDGDQPQHF	TGCAGTGCTAGGGACGGGGATCAGCCCCAGCATTTT
.	.	TRBV9	TRBJ1-6	CASSVVPGVNSPLHF	TGTGCCAGCAGCGTAGTCCCGGGAGTCAATTCACCCCTCCACTTT
.	.	TRBV4-3	TRBJ2-7	CASSLHITGTSAYEQYF	TGCGCCAGCAGCCTACATATCACCGGGACATCCGCCTACGAGCAGTACTTC
many	TRBD1	TRBV4-3	TRBJ2-3	CASSPGQGADTQYF	TGTGCCAGCAGTCCGGGACAGGGCGCAGATACGCAGTATTTT
.	.	TRBV7-6	TRBJ2-1	CASTEDGFNEQFF	TGTGCCAGCACTGAGGACGGTTTCAATGAGCAGTTCTTC
.	TRBD1	TRBV7-8	TRBJ2-1	CASSLAKVQGSEQFF	TGTGCCAGCAGCTTAGCCAAGGTACAGGGGAGTGAGCAGTTCTTC
few	.	TRBV27	TRBJ2-4	CASSLRAKNIQYF	TGTGCCAGCAGTTTAAGGGCCAAAAACATTCAGTACTTC
many	.	TRBV12-3/TRBV12-4	TRBJ2-1	CASSSRLSENEQFF	TGTGCCAGCAGTTCTAGGTTATCGGAGAATGAGCAGTTCTTC
.	TRBD1	TRBV7-2	TRBJ2-1	CASSAGWGQGRYEQFF	TGTGCCAGCAGCGCAGGTTGGGGACAGGGGAGGTATGAGCAGTTCTTC
.	TRBD1	TRBV18	TRBJ1-2	CASSPPGQGSAYGYTF	TGTGCCAGCTCACCGCCGGGACAGGGGTCCGCCTATGGCTACACCTTC
once	TRBD1	TRBV6-2/TRBV6-3	TRBJ1-5	CASTKGQAHNQPQHF	TGTGCCAGCACCAAGGGACAGGCGCACAATCAGCCCCAGCATTTT
.	TRBD1	TRBV18	TRBJ2-5	CASSPRTGEEQYF	TGTGCCAGCTCACCAAGGACAGGGGAAGAGCAGTACTTC
.	.	TRBV27	TRBJ1-5	CASWPGVHSNQPQHF	TGTGCCAGCTGGCCCGGGGTACATAGCAATCAGCCCCAGCATTTT
many	TRBD2	TRBV6-1	TRBJ2-3	CASSELRGGTDTQYF	TGTGCCAGCAGTGAACTGCGGGGGGGCACAGATACGCAGTATTTT
.	.	TRBV27	TRBJ2-1	CASRPFRGARRYSEQFF	TGTGCCAGCAGACCTTTCAGGGGGGCGCGTAGGTATAGTGAGCAGTTCTTC
.	.	TRBV7-9	TRBJ2-5	CASSPPSQGEGGTQYF	TGTGCCAGCAGCCCCCCGTCGCAGGGGGAGGGAGGGACCCAGTACTTC
.	.	TRBV14	TRBJ1-2	CASSQLHGTYYGYTF	TGTGCCAGCAGCCAACTTCACGGGACTTACTATGGCTACACCTTC
.	.	TRBV5-1	TRBJ2-3	CASSTETSTDTQYF	TGCGCCAGCAGCACAGAGACTAGCACAGATACGCAGTATTTT
.	TRBD2	TRBV20-1	TRBJ2-3	CSARGGGTSARDTQYF	TGCAGTGCTAGAGGGGGAGGGACTAGCGCCAGAGATACGCAGTATTTT
few	.	TRBV7-2	TRBJ2-7	CASGRSRDYEQYF	TGTGCCAGCGGAAGAAGCAGGGACTACGAGCAGTACTTC
many	.	TRBV20-1	TRBJ1-2	CSAVRPGDRGYTF	TGCAGTGCAGTTCGGCCAGGCGATCGTGGCTACACCTTC
.	TRBD2	TRBV20-1	TRBJ2-5	CSAGLARDQETQYF	TGCAGTGCCGGACTAGCGAGAGACCAAGAGACCCAGTACTTC
.	.	TRBV7-2	TRBJ1-2	CASSLVRAGRDGYTF	TGTGCCAGCAGCTTAGTCAGAGCAGGCCGGGATGGCTACACCTTC
few	.	TRBV12-3/TRBV12-4	TRBJ2-3	CASRGGINTDTQYF	TGTGCCAGCAGAGGCGGGATTAACACAGATACGCAGTATTTT
.	TRBD1	TRBV5-1	TRBJ2-5	CASSLIGQGQETQYF	TGCGCCAGCAGCTTGATCGGACAGGGACAAGAGACCCAGTACTTC
.	TRBD2	TRBV7-9	TRBJ2-1	CASSFRGSGGASYNEQFF	TGTGCCAGCAGCTTCCGAGGTAGCGGGGGCGCCTCCTACAATGAGCAGTTCTTC
few	.	TRBV7-8	TRBJ1-1	CASSLISTEAFF	TGTGCCAGCAGCTTAATTTCCACTGAAGCTTTCTTT
.	.	TRBV4-2	TRBJ1-2	CASSPDVEGLGYGYTF	TGTGCCAGCAGCCCCGATGTTGAGGGCCTGGGCTATGGCTACACCTTC
once	.	TRBV20-1	TRBJ1-1	CSASRWVGTEAFF	TGCAGTGCTAGTCGATGGGTTGGGACTGAAGCTTTCTTT
.	.	TRBV27	TRBJ2-5	CASSTRGYPGRETQYF	TGTGCCAGCAGTACACGCGGTTACCCCGGCCGGGAGACCCAGTACTTC
few	TRBD1	TRBV12-3/TRBV12-4	TRBJ2-5	CASSRTGVPETQYF	TGTGCCAGCAGCAGGACAGGGGTTCCGGAGACCCAGTACTTC
many	.	TRBV12-3/TRBV12-4	TRBJ2-5	CASSTWGETQYF	TGTGCCAGCAGCACTTGGGGGGAGACCCAGTACTTC
.	.	TRBV7-6	TRBJ2-1	CASSSTAVAQAEQFF	TGTGCCAGCAGCTCGACGGCGGTAGCGCAGGCTGAGCAGTTCTTC
few	TRBD2	TRBV4-1	TRBJ2-3	CASSHPPIAAGGRNTDTQYF	TGCGCCAGCAGCCACCCTCCCATCGCAGCGGGGGGGCGCAACACAGATACGCAGTATTTT
.	.	TRBV6-1	TRBJ2-3	CASTQAGFGNTQYF	TGTGCCAGCACTCAGGCTGGGTTTGGGAATACGCAGTATTTT
.	.	TRBV6-1	TRBJ1-6	CASRDFYHHENNSPLHF	TGTGCCAGCAGGGACTTTTACCACCACGAAAATAATTCACCCCTCCATTTT
.	TRBD2	TRBV5-1	TRBJ2-7	CASSLTSGALEQYF	TGCGCCAGCAGCTTGACTAGCGGGGCACTCGAGCAGTACTTC
.	.	TRBV28	TRBJ1-4	CASSSPGGGNEKLFF	TGTGCCAGCAGTTCACCAGGAGGGGGTAATGAAAAACTGTTTTTT
.	TRBD1	TRBV27	TRBJ2-3	CASSLGQAYTDTQYF	TGTGCCAGCAGTTTGGGACAGGCCTACACAGATACGCAGTATTTT
few	.	TRBV29-1	TRBJ1-2	CSAGGYGYTF	TGCAGCGCTGGGGGGTATGGCTACACCTTC
.	TRBD2	TRBV28	TRBJ2-1	CASRSTGGYNEQFF	TGTGCCAGCAGGTCCACGGGGGGTTACAATGAGCAGTTCTTC
few	TRBD1	TRBV7-8	TRBJ2-1	CASSSRQGQTYNEQFF	TGTGCCAGCAGCTCGCGACAGGGGCAAACCTACAATGAGCAGTTCTTC
few	.	TRBV6-2/TRBV6-3	TRBJ2-1	CASSPAGSGAYEQFF	TGTGCCAGCAGTCCGGCGGGGTCGGGGGCCTATGAGCAGTTCTTC
.	.	TRBV7-2	TRBJ2-1	CASSSPYYRVHDEQFF	TGTGCCAGCAGCTCGCCTTACTACAGGGTTCACGATGAGCAGTTCTTC
.	.	TRBV6-5	TRBJ2-5	CASRSPGAPLRDQYF	TGTGCCAGCAGATCCCCCGGGGCACCCCTACGGGACCAGTACTTC
.	.	TRBV14	TRBJ2-1	CASSQDESGAGNNEQFF	TGTGCCAGCAGCCAAGATGAGTCGGGGGCGGGAAACAATGAGCAGTTCTTC
.	TRBD2	TRBV2	TRBJ2-3	CASSAWGGRTDTQYF	TGTGCCAGCAGTGCGTGGGGGGGACGGACAGATACGCAGTATTTT